This entry describes one T cell receptor (beta chain). What it binds is not known. The entry originates in a study of T-cell memory formation after mild COVID-19. Study context: Among the donors, TCR clusters were largely specific to each donor. The study's findings and limits: Memory from before infection featured some responding clones, which suggests cross-reactive memory joined.

The CDR3 spans 15 residues. The junction had 9 bases not matched to a gene; V was cut back by 6 bases and J by 2 bases. Barcoded TCR alpha and TCR beta cDNA libraries with UMIs came from 5'RACE using constant-segment primers. TCRdb reprocessed the 5' RACE reads with MiXCR, giving one entry per CDR3 protein. This table holds roughly 450,000 distinct CDR3 sequences, more than 15% found once. This TCR was sampled from a man aged 18-30 years who had mild COVID-19 (a few samples of this study predate the infection). Cell type and time point are not known. Sequenced: PBMCs or a T cell subset sorted from them (not recorded which). The V call is TRBV12-3 or TRBV12-4, the J call TRBJ2-5, with 7 bases fitting TRBD1. CDR3 residues: CASRSTGAPQETQYF. In DNA form, the CDR3 reads TGTGCCAGCAGGTCCACAGGGGCACCACAAGAGACCCAGTACTTC.